This TCR beta chain was observed in a study of radiotherapy plus CTLA-4 blockade in lung cancer. As for the study in general: Among all patients, roughly 17% showed objective responses, while roughly 28% had disease control.

Trimming removed 1 base from V and 2 bases from J, with 10 bases in between. Germline V gene data show CDR1 as MNHNY and CDR2 as SVGAGI (reference sequence). The CDR3 has 15 residues. Some clones are missing from TCRdb's copy, which holds only in-frame ones; the method was immunoSEQ multiplex PCR. The sample shows more than 90,000 clones, 81% of them seen only once. The specimen comprised peripheral blood, sampled from a patient treated with radiotherapy plus ipilimumab. This sequence joins TRBV6-6 and TRBJ2-3; tentatively, D is TRBD2 (6 bases). This clonotype was sampled from a human donor with non-small cell lung cancer that progressed on radiotherapy plus ipilimumab. Some clones in this sample may be carry-over from other donors' samples. The CDR3 region has the DNA TGTGCCAGCAGTTACTTTGCGGGGTACACAGATACGCAGTATTTT. Amino acid sequence: CASSYFAGYTDTQYF.